The 21 T cell receptor beta chains below were found in one sample sequenced in a study of T cells expressing NK-cell markers. Using the 5' RACE reads, TCRdb records one entry per CDR3 protein without DNA. The repertoire table contains a few hundred thousand distinct CDR3 sequences. The sample was blood T cells: a sorted CD56 or NKG2C T cell subset, CD4+ or CD8+ T cells, or bulk PBMC T cells (not recorded which). The receptor source for this set is a man aged 18 to 70 in good health.

The rearrangement uses TRBV7-9 and TRBJ2-2; the D call from TCRdb, TRBD1, cannot be confirmed without DNA. Germline CDR1 SEHNR, CDR2 FQNEAQ (reference sequence). The CDR3 is 15 residues long. This CDR3 reads CASSRGGGQTGELFF.

The CDR3 protein is CASSTHLGSPQHF. The V and J genes are TRBV12-3 or TRBV12-4 and TRBJ1-5. This CDR3 spans 13 amino acids.

The chain recombines TRBV20-1 with TRBJ2-2. The germline gives CDR1 DFQATT, CDR2 SNEGSKA (reference sequence). The CDR3 consists of 14 residues. CDR3 protein: CSASRGTDTGELFF.

This chain links TRBV6-4 with TRBJ2-1; the TCRdb D gene call, TRBD2, has no DNA to confirm it. Looked up from germline, CDR1 is MRHNA and CDR2 is SNTAGT. The CDR3 is 18 amino acids. The CDR3 loop is CASSATDMGLAGGNEQFF.

The rearrangement joins TRBV12-3 or TRBV12-4 to TRBJ2-7; lacking DNA, the TRBD2 call made by TCRdb goes unchecked. The CDR3 runs 14 residues. The CDR3 reads CASSNGVRGSEQYF.

The V call is TRBV28, the J call TRBJ2-1. Germline CDR1 and CDR2: MDHEN and SYDVKM. The CDR3 is 13 amino acids. The CDR3 spells CASNGRPYNEQFF. Full variable domain (missing parts from reference TRBV28 and TRBJ2-1): DVKVTQSSRYLVKRTGEKVFLECVQDMDHENMFWYRQDPGLGLRLIYFSYDVKMKEKGDIPEGYSVSREKKERFSLILESASTNQTSMYLCASNGRPYNEQFFGPGTRLTVL.

The CDR3 loop reads CASSTAGGSGEQYF. The chain joins TRBV6-5 to TRBJ2-7; without DNA, the TCRdb call of TRBD1 cannot be checked. The CDR3 covers 14 residues. Germline CDR1 is MNHEY and CDR2 is SVGAGI.

This chain links TRBV2 with TRBJ2-7; absent DNA, TCRdb's TRBD1 call cannot be checked. CDR1 is SNHLY, CDR2 FYNNEI, per germline. The CDR3 is 13 residues long. The CDR3 region is CAIGDGQTYEQYF.

This chain joins TRBV9 and TRBJ2-2; TCRdb's D gene call, TRBD2, goes unchecked for lack of DNA. Germline loops: CDR1 SGDLS, CDR2 YYNGEE. The CDR3 totals 16 residues. The CDR3 loop is CASSKRGGGNTGELFF.

The chain combines TRBV4-1 with TRBJ2-3; with no DNA, the TCRdb D assignment of TRBD2 cannot be verified. Germline assignment: CDR1 MGHRA and CDR2 YSYEKL. The length of the CDR3 is 18 residues. The chain's CDR3 is CASSQLAGARRGTDTQYF.

The chain has TRBV7-3 and TRBJ2-1; TCRdb reports TRBD1, a call that lacks DNA to check it against. The length of the CDR3 is 15 residues. Germline V gene data show CDR1 as SGHTA and CDR2 as FQGTGA. This CDR3 is CASSPRTGAYNEQFF.

The chain joins TRBV2 to TRBJ2-7; as DNA is missing, the TRBD1 call by TCRdb cannot be tested. The V gene's germline CDR1 is SNHLY and CDR2 FYNNEI. The CDR3 sequence is 14 residues long. CDR3 in amino acids: CASRSQGSSYEQYF.

The genes are TRBV3-1 and TRBJ1-6. The CDR3 has 14 residues. Germline V gives CDR1 LGHDT, CDR2 YNNKEL (reference sequence). This CDR3 reads CASSLEVLRSPLHF.

The rearrangement links TRBV12-3 or TRBV12-4 to TRBJ2-7; the D call of TRBD2 rests on TCRdb alone, since no DNA is present to check it. CDR3 length: 15 residues. This chain's CDR3 is CASSTGLAGDYEQYF.

The rearrangement links TRBV6-6 to TRBJ2-7; lacking DNA, the TRBD1 call made by TCRdb goes unchecked. Germline CDR1 is MNHNY and CDR2 is SVGAGI (reference sequence). This CDR3 contains 11 residues. The CDR3 is CASSFRDEQYF.

The CDR3 loop is CASGTPSWFEQYF. This rearrangement joins TRBV28 to TRBJ2-7; no DNA is available, so the TRBD1 call from TCRdb remains unchecked. Germline loops: CDR1 MDHEN, CDR2 SYDVKM. This CDR3 is 13 amino acids long.

The rearrangement joins TRBV12-3 or TRBV12-4 to TRBJ2-4; TCRdb selects TRBD2, and the lack of DNA leaves this call unchecked. The CDR3 length is 16 residues. The CDR3 reads CASSPTSGGAKNIQYF.

CDR3 loop: CASRADRGGTGELFF. The rearrangement links TRBV2 to TRBJ2-2; TCRdb designates TRBD1, a call that cannot be tested without DNA. CDR3 length: 15 amino acids. The germline CDR1 and CDR2 sequences are SNHLY and FYNNEI.

The chain carries TRBV12-3 or TRBV12-4 and TRBJ2-4; with no DNA, the TCRdb D assignment of TRBD1 cannot be verified. The CDR3 totals 13 residues. The chain's CDR3 is CASTPGQKNIQYF.

This rearrangement joins TRBV20-1 to TRBJ1-1; with no DNA, the TCRdb D assignment of TRBD1 cannot be verified. Germline V gene sequence: CDR1 DFQATT, CDR2 SNEGSKA (reference sequence). The CDR3 contains 12 residues. CDR3 sequence reads: CSAWGEGAAAFF.

The chain is built from TRBV20-1 and TRBJ2-7; TCRdb's D gene call, TRBD2, goes unchecked for lack of DNA. This CDR3 is 17 amino acids long. Germline V gene data show CDR1 as DFQATT and CDR2 as SNEGSKA (reference sequence). This CDR3 reads CSAHRASGGAIRYEQYF.